This TCR beta chain is drawn from a study of T cells in Graves' hyperthyroidism and ophthalmopathy. Many counts were recorded for this clonotype. Germline V CDR1 and CDR2: PRHDT, FYEKMQ (reference sequence). The length of the CDR3 is 14 residues. With 6 bases removed from V and 4 bases from J, the gap between germline ends came to 15 bases. Graves' hyperthyroidism was deemed stable given no ophthalmopathy progression within 18 months. Regions amplified from RNA transcripts were the TCR beta CDR3 regions. With the HTBI primer set, the TCR CDR3 went through a first round of RT-PCR. MiXCR was run by TCRdb on the multiplex PCR reads, yielding one entry per CDR3 protein. Altogether about 290,000 distinct CDR3 sequences are present, about 13% being singletons, with the ten largest covering around 8%.

Sequenced: blood. The rearrangement links TRBV13 to TRBJ1-1; the D is unclear. The sequence was obtained from a woman in her 40s with Graves' hyperthyroidism. CDR3 sequence: CASRPVGEGTEAFF. CDR3 in DNA: TGTGCCAGCAGACCCGTGGGAGAGGGCACTGAAGCTTTCTTT.